This T cell receptor (beta chain) was captured in a study of blood T cell repertoires in COVID-19. Study-wide background: COVID-19 samples, acute and convalescent, were from the United States, Italy and Spain.

Per germline, CDR1 GTSNPN and CDR2 SVGIG (reference sequence). The CDR3 sequence is 12 residues long. Trimming cost V 1 base and J 3 bases, with 7 bases left between them. In the original analysis: Scientists estimated how many nucleated cells there were by amplifying reference gene primers. Assay: immunoSEQ multiplex PCR; the TCRdb copy retains only in-frame clones and omits some. The D gene and trimming were derived from the DNA, and the V and J assignments and clone size from that table. The sample holds a few hundred thousand clones, 70% to 90% seen once. In terms of age and location, participants ranged from roughly 18 to 90 years and lived in 24 US areas. Donors were grouped by their self-reported clinical history.

This clonotype was sampled from a woman between 40 and 50 years old who had recovered from COVID-19. The sample taken for sequencing was PBMCs or T cells enriched from blood (not recorded which). V usage is TRBV30 and J usage is TRBJ2-7; D unclear. The CDR3 spells CAWSGSIYEQYF. CDR3 nucleotides: TGTGCCTGGAGTGGGAGTATCTACGAGCAGTACTTC.